This entry describes one T cell receptor (beta chain). As yet, its antigen is unknown. The sample holds other DNA sequences that translate to the same CDR3. These data are taken from a study of cytomegalovirus exposure and HLA in healthy donors. Study summary: The Caucasian-associated ancestry cluster contained 81% of the approximately 400 genotyped donors.

Germline V gene sequence: CDR1 SGHTA, CDR2 FQGNSA. The CDR3 runs 15 residues. Germline trimming cut 4 bases from V and 2 bases from J; bases unmatched to any gene: 0. PCR employed 60 Vbeta and 13 Jbeta primers. The method was immunoSEQ multiplex PCR; TCRdb's version includes in-frame clones alone and lacks a portion of them. The table includes 150,000 to 200,000 clones, 60% to 80% detected once. The donors gave bone marrow, and they were healthy. Whole-study findings and limits: A classifier reportedly called cytomegalovirus status with high sensitivity and specificity. The study flagged around 160 TCR beta chains as cytomegalovirus-associated.

The chain recombines TRBV7-2 with TRBJ2-1; 12 positions agree with TRBD2. What was sequenced was PBMCs. The source of this sequence is a man aged 45-65 years in good health and CMV-seropositive. The CDR3 DNA reads TGTGCCAGCAGCTCTAGCGGGGGGGCCTACAATGAGCAGTTCTTC. Its protein is CASSSSGGAYNEQFF.